The 25 T cell receptor beta chains listed next were all sequenced from one sample in a study of T-cell reconstitution after alpha-beta-depleted transplantation in children. Preparation of the TCRbeta library was carried out with unique molecular identifiers. TCRdb passed the PCR reads through MiXCR, listing each CDR3 protein once. The sample has approximately 500,000 distinct CDR3 sequences, over 25% seen once. The source material was PBMCs, sampled before TCRalphabeta/CD19-depleted stem cell transplant. These TCRs come from a boy under three years old with Wiskott-Aldrich syndrome, due to receive a stem cell transplant.

This clonotype was picked up a small number of times. The chain couples TRBV7-8 to TRBJ2-2, with TRBD1 matching over 12 bases. The ends lost 2 bases at V and 5 bases at J; junction bases unmatched: 9. CDR3 length: 18 residues. The germline V gene has CDR1 SGHVS and CDR2 FQNEAQ. The CDR3 is CASSLNWDRGHKTGELFF. DNA of the CDR3: TGTGCCAGCAGCTTAAATTGGGACAGGGGGCATAAAACCGGGGAGCTGTTTTTT.

The chain recombines TRBV9 with TRBJ2-5; D remains ambiguous. The CDR3 consists of 14 residues. The germline V gene has CDR1 SGDLS and CDR2 YYNGEE. Trimming left V 0 bases short and J 0 bases short, with 6 bases between. CDR3 sequence: CASSVGRNQETQYF. The CDR3 DNA reads TGTGCCAGCAGCGTAGGAAGAAACCAAGAGACCCAGTACTTC.

This clonotype came up a few times. The chain joins TRBV12-3 or TRBV12-4 to TRBJ2-1, with 7 nucleotides matching TRBD1. The CDR3 contains 15 residues. V shed 5 bases, J shed 3 bases, and the junction held 7 bases outside the gene matches. CDR3 coding DNA: TGTGCCAGCAGTCCGCGACAGGGAATCTACAATGAGCAGTTCTTC. It translates to CASSPRQGIYNEQFF.

This clonotype was detected many times. The rearrangement joins TRBV5-1 to TRBJ2-2; D may be TRBD1 or TRBD2 (5 bases each). V lost 6 bases and J 3 bases, leaving 15 bases between the germline ends. This CDR3 spans 15 amino acids. Germline V gene data show CDR1 as SGHRS and CDR2 as YFSETQ. The CDR3 DNA follows: TGCGCCAGCACCTCCGGGGACCGGTACACCGGGGAGCTGTTTTTT. Its translation is CASTSGDRYTGELFF.

This chain links TRBV20-1 with TRBJ2-2, with D uncertain. The V gene lost 2 bases and the J gene lost 2 bases, with 6 bases spanning the gap. The CDR3 extends over 13 amino acids. CDR1 is DFQATT, CDR2 SNEGSKA, per germline (reference sequence). The chain's CDR3 is CSARTRNTGELFF. The DNA of the CDR3 is TGCAGTGCTAGAACGCGAAACACCGGGGAGCTGTTTTTT.

The chain couples TRBV20-1 to TRBJ2-2; 8 positions match TRBD1. CDR1 is DFQATT and CDR2 is SNEGSKA in the germline V gene (reference sequence). The CDR3 covers 16 residues. V lost 2 bases and J lost 7; bases outside the gene matches: 12. The CDR3 sequence: CSARIRGRKTFGELFF. CDR3 DNA sequence: TGCAGTGCTAGAATCAGGGGGCGCAAAACATTCGGGGAGCTGTTTTTT.

This chain links TRBV2 with TRBJ2-2; D is possibly TRBD2 (7 bases). The CDR3 contains 14 residues. Trimming left V 7 bases short and J 7 bases short, with 16 bases between. CDR1 is SNHLY, CDR2 FYNNEI, per germline. CDR3 DNA sequence: TGTGCCAGCATAGGGGGGGATGGGATCGGGGAGCTGTTTTTT. The encoded protein is CASIGGDGIGELFF.

The rearrangement links TRBV25-1 to TRBJ2-5; 7 nucleotides align to TRBD1. The germline gives CDR1 MGHDK, CDR2 SYGVNS. Trimming took 2 bases from V and 0 from J; bases not matched to a gene: 3. The CDR3 contains 15 residues. The chain's CDR3 is CASSERQGDQETQYF. For the CDR3, the DNA is TGTGCCAGCAGTGAACGTCAGGGGGACCAAGAGACCCAGTACTTC.

This clonotype was seen a few times. This chain uses TRBV5-1 with TRBJ1-1; D may be TRBD1 (5 bases). Trimming took off 2 bases at V and 2 bases at J, with 10 bases between the two ends. The CDR3 is made up of 14 amino acids. The V gene's germline CDR1 is SGHRS and CDR2 YFSETQ. This CDR3 reads CASSFGQRNTEAFF. The CDR3 nucleotides read TGCGCCAGCAGCTTCGGACAACGAAACACTGAAGCTTTCTTT.

V gene TRBV19 combines with J gene TRBJ2-1; 8 positions agree with TRBD2. V was pared by 6 bases and J by 7 bases, with 11 bases of the junction left unmatched. The length of the CDR3 is 15 residues. Germline V lookup: CDR1 LNHDA, CDR2 SQIVND (reference sequence). CDR3 region: CASSSTSGTRNEQFF. The CDR3 coding sequence is TGTGCCAGTAGCTCCACCAGCGGGACTAGGAATGAGCAGTTCTTC.

The V gene is TRBV3-1, the J gene TRBJ2-3; 8 nucleotides align to TRBD2. This CDR3 has 18 amino acids. From germline, CDR1 is LGHDT and CDR2 YNNKEL (reference sequence). Trimming took 6 bases from V and 5 from J; bases not matched to a gene: 19. In DNA, the CDR3 is TGTGCCAGCAGTTTAAACCCTCATTCGGGAGGGCCGGGAGATACGCAGTATTTT. It encodes CASSLNPHSGGPGDTQYF.

This clonotype showed up just a few times. This chain connects TRBV2 to TRBJ2-7; maybe TRBD2 (6 bases). The CDR3 spans 12 residues. Trimming left V 6 bases short and J 3 bases short, with 9 bases between. Germline V gives CDR1 SNHLY, CDR2 FYNNEI. The CDR3 DNA follows: TGTGCCAGCAGCGGGAGACTCTACGAGCAGTACTTC. It translates to CASSGRLYEQYF.

CDR3 in amino acids: CASSKCPGSRTETQYF. CDR3 in DNA: TGTGCCAGCAGCAAATGCCCAGGATCCCGAACCGAGACCCAGTACTTC. V and J are TRBV21-1 and TRBJ2-5; the table's TRBD1 call for D was not verified on the DNA. TRBV21-1 counts as a pseudogene. The length of the CDR3 is 16 residues.

The V call is TRBV5-1, the J call TRBJ2-7, with 9 bases that match TRBD1. V was clipped by 7 bases and J by 5 bases; unmatched bases: 4. In germline, CDR1 is SGHRS, CDR2 YFSETQ. The CDR3 consists of 12 residues. CDR3 in DNA: TGCGCCAGCGGGGACAGGGTGGACGAGCAGTACTTC. Protein product: CASGDRVDEQYF.

This clonotype was counted a few times. The chain uses TRBV9 and TRBJ2-5, with D unclear. V dropped 0 bases and J dropped 2 bases, with 11 bases sitting between them. This CDR3 has 15 residues. The germline V gene encodes CDR1 SGDLS and CDR2 YYNGEE. CDR3 residues: CASSVGVGPQETQYF. The DNA for the CDR3 is TGTGCCAGCAGCGTAGGGGTCGGGCCACAAGAGACCCAGTACTTC.

V gene TRBV5-1 combines with J gene TRBJ2-1, with a tentative D call TRBD1 (6 bases). CDR3 size: 15 residues. V was clipped by 2 bases and J by 3 bases, with 12 bases between them. Germline loops: CDR1 SGHRS, CDR2 YFSETQ. The CDR3 region is CASSLPGVIYNEQFF. In DNA form, the CDR3 reads TGCGCCAGCAGCTTACCAGGGGTAATCTACAATGAGCAGTTCTTC.

This clonotype was seen more than once but under ten times. The chain has TRBV28 and TRBJ1-1; no clear D. Germline CDR1 MDHEN, CDR2 SYDVKM. The CDR3 length is 14 residues. The ends were cut back, 5 bases at V and 1 base at J, with 11 bases in the middle. The CDR3 coding sequence is TGTGCCAGCAGTCCACAGACCCAGAACACTGAAGCTTTCTTT. Translated, it gives CASSPQTQNTEAFF.

This clonotype turned up a few times. CDR3 region: CASSQVRSRGQSSYNSPLHF. The CDR3 DNA reads as TGCGCCAGCAGCCAAGTTCGGTCCAGGGGCCAAAGCTCCTATAATTCACCCCTCCACTTT. The chain has TRBV4-1 and TRBJ1-6, with D tentatively TRBD1 (6 bases). Deletions cut 1 base from V and 0 bases from J, with 19 bases between. The CDR3 loop spans 20 amino acids. CDR1 is MGHRA and CDR2 is YSYEKL in the germline V gene.

The V call is TRBV19, the J call TRBJ2-7; 7 bases agree with TRBD1. V shed 5 bases and J 3 bases; nucleotides not matched to a gene: 10. Germline lookup yields CDR1 LNHDA and CDR2 SQIVND (reference sequence). The CDR3 length is 15 residues. CDR3 residues: CASSSATGEGYEQYF. CDR3 nucleotide sequence: TGTGCCAGTAGTTCGGCTACAGGGGAAGGCTACGAGCAGTACTTC.

This sequence joins TRBV5-8 and TRBJ2-1; TRBD2 matches at 8 bases. Germline values: CDR1 SGHTS, CDR2 YDEGEE. V lost 3 bases and J lost 2; bases outside the gene matches: 7. CDR3 length equals 16 residues. This CDR3 reads CASSSGGELTYNEQFF. In nucleotides, the CDR3 is TGTGCCAGCAGCTCGGGGGGGGAGCTTACCTACAATGAGCAGTTCTTC.

Worth noting for this clonotype: One junction end does not reproduce the germline sequence, and a read error may be involved. The gene calls are TRBV5-5 and TRBJ1-2, with D unresolved. The CDR3 runs 15 residues. Germline V gene sequence: CDR1 SGHKS, CDR2 YYEKEE (reference sequence). The CDR3 nucleotides are TGTGCCATCAGCTCGACTCCCGGCACTTTCTATGGCTACACCTTC. Its translation: CAISSTPGTFYGYTF.

Of note for this clonotype: Because it lacks the conserved phenylalanine or tryptophan at the end, this CDR3 is likely a read error. The genes are TRBV15 and TRBJ1-1; no definite D call. Germline lookup yields CDR1 LNHNV and CDR2 YYDKDF (reference sequence). V was pared by 1 base and J by 3 bases, with 15 bases between. The CDR3 totals 16 residues. CDR3 bases: TGTGCCACCAGCAGAGGTAGGGAGTGGGGTGACACTGAAGCTTTCATT. Its protein product is CATSRGREWGDTEAFI.

This clonotype has more than one count but fewer than ten. The chain employs TRBV6-5 and TRBJ2-7; TRBD2 might be the D (6 bases). Germline CDR1 MNHEY, CDR2 SVGAGI. The V and J ends lost 2 bases and 0 bases respectively, with 20 bases between them. CDR3 length equals 18 residues. CDR3 sequence reads: CASSYAPQGLGHSYEQYF. The CDR3 nucleotides are TGTGCCAGCAGTTACGCCCCGCAGGGACTCGGTCACTCCTACGAGCAGTACTTC.

A few counts support this clonotype. The chain couples TRBV12-3 or TRBV12-4 to TRBJ1-1, with TRBD1 as a possible D gene (6 bases). V lost 3 bases to trimming and J lost 1 base, with 12 bases between them. The CDR3 runs 15 residues. CDR3 DNA: TGTGCCAGCAGTTTCTCAGGGGCCCCGAACACTGAAGCTTTCTTT. The encoded protein is CASSFSGAPNTEAFF.

This clonotype was counted only a few times. The gene calls are TRBV7-6 and TRBJ2-5, with 10 bases fitting TRBD2. V lost 3 bases, J lost 5 bases, and 3 bases stayed unmatched. The CDR3 contains 14 residues. The germline V gene has CDR1 SGHVS and CDR2 FNYEAQ. The CDR3 spells CASSLGTSVETQYF. CDR3 DNA sequence: TGTGCCAGCAGCTTGGGGACTAGCGTGGAGACCCAGTACTTC.